The 11 T cell receptor beta chains reported below all come from one sample, sequenced in a study of T cells in Graves' hyperthyroidism and ophthalmopathy. RNA transcripts served as the template for amplifying TCR beta CDR3 regions. The primer set for the first-round RT-PCR of the TCR CDR3 was HTBI. Using its own MiXCR run on the multiplex PCR reads, TCRdb lists one record per CDR3 protein. The sample yields approximately 610,000 distinct CDR3 sequences, under 15% seen once. The sample consisted of blood. These receptor sequences come from a woman aged 40 to 55 with Graves' ophthalmopathy.

V and J are TRBV5-1 and TRBJ2-7; TRBD2 matches 8 bases. In germline, CDR1 is SGHRS, CDR2 YFSETQ. V lost 0 bases and J lost 5; bases outside the gene matches: 10. This CDR3 contains 16 residues. CDR3 nucleotides: TGCGCCAGCAGCTTGGCCACCAGCGGGAGTGGCCACGAGCAGTACTTC. It is translated as CASSLATSGSGHEQYF.

The chain uses TRBV5-1 and TRBJ2-2; the D gene could be TRBD1 or TRBD2 (5 bases each). V shed 5 bases and J shed 6 bases, with 17 bases lying between them. Germline CDR1 SGHRS, CDR2 YFSETQ. The CDR3 is made up of 15 amino acids. The CDR3: CASRPGTPGAGELFF. In nucleotides, the CDR3 is TGCGCCAGCAGACCCGGGACGCCAGGCGCCGGGGAGCTGTTTTTT.

This clonotype was counted many times. The J gene is TRBJ1-1, the V gene TRBV25-1, with 7 bases matching TRBD1. The junction had 4 bases not matched to a gene; V was cut back by 1 base and J by 5 bases. This CDR3 has 14 amino acids. Germline CDR1 and CDR2: MGHDK and SYGVNS. The chain's CDR3 is CASSESTGLTEAFF. In nucleotides, the CDR3 is TGTGCCAGCAGTGAATCGACAGGGTTGACTGAAGCTTTCTTT.

This clonotype was seen a few times. V usage is TRBV12-3 or TRBV12-4 and J usage is TRBJ1-1; D is ambiguous. The ends were cut back, 3 bases at V and 10 bases at J, with 15 bases in the middle. This CDR3 has 13 residues. The CDR3 DNA is TGTGCCAGCAGTTTGTCAGGCCAACGGGGAGCTTTCTTT. It translates to CASSLSGQRGAFF.

At least ten counts were recorded for this clonotype. The chain is built from TRBV28 and TRBJ1-2; TRBD1 might be the D (6 bases). Trimming stripped 6 bases from V and 6 bases from J, with 11 bases between. From germline, CDR1 is MDHEN and CDR2 SYDVKM. There are 12 residues in the CDR3. The CDR3 nucleotides read TGTGCCAGCAGGGACAGTATACATGGCTACACCTTC. Its protein is CASRDSIHGYTF.

This clonotype was counted between two and nine times. The DNA for the CDR3 is TGTGCCAGCAGTGCAACAGGGGTCGGGCGTCAGCCCCAGCATTTT. This translates into CASSATGVGRQPQHF. V and J are TRBV28 and TRBJ1-5; 7 bases fit TRBD1. Germline V gene data show CDR1 as MDHEN and CDR2 as SYDVKM. Trimming cost V 5 bases and J 6 bases; bases outside gene matches: 10. The CDR3 contains 15 residues.

In this sample, this clonotype turned up many times. The J gene is TRBJ1-3, the V gene TRBV4-1; no reliable D call. The CDR3 runs to 15 residues. Looked up from germline, CDR1 is MGHRA and CDR2 is YSYEKL. The V end lost 2 bases, the J end lost 2 bases, and 10 bases lay between the germline ends. CDR3 amino acids: CASSQQVNPGNTIYF. The CDR3 bases are TGCGCCAGCAGCCAACAGGTCAATCCTGGAAACACCATATATTTT.

This clonotype has just a few counts. The chain has TRBV12-3 or TRBV12-4 and TRBJ2-2, with 8 positions matching TRBD2. This CDR3 region has 17 residues. The V segment lost 5 bases and the J segment 3 bases; nucleotides outside the gene matches: 11. The CDR3, as DNA: TGTGCCAGCAGTACACCTTGGGACGGGGGGGACACCGGGGAGCTGTTTTTT. Residues: CASSTPWDGGDTGELFF.

This clonotype was detected many times. The V call is TRBV6-4, the J call TRBJ2-5, with TRBD2 matching over 11 bases. After removal of 5 bases from V and 4 bases from J, the junction contained 6 bases not matched to a gene. Germline V CDR1 and CDR2: MRHNA, SNTAGT. The CDR3 sequence is 15 residues long. In nucleotides, the CDR3 is TGTGCCAGCAGTCAGACTAGCGGGACTGTAGAGACCCAGTACTTC. Amino acid sequence: CASSQTSGTVETQYF.

Regarding this clonotype: A junction boundary mismatches the germline segment, possibly from a read error. The gene calls are TRBV6-2 or TRBV6-3 and TRBJ2-7, with D perhaps TRBD1 (6 bases). The length of the CDR3 is 15 residues. The germline CDR1 and CDR2 sequences are MNHEY and SVGEGT. CDR3 residues: CASSTVPGAAYGQCF. The CDR3 nucleotides are TGTGCCAGCTCTACGGTGCCAGGGGCCGCTTACGGGCAGTGCTTC.

A few counts support this clonotype. The chain links TRBV5-1 to TRBJ2-3; weak D call: TRBD1 (5 bases). Trimming removed 2 bases from V and 1 base from J, with 8 bases in between. The CDR3 has 14 amino acids. Per the germline V gene, CDR1 is SGHRS and CDR2 is YFSETQ. The CDR3 protein is CASSLSRGTDTQYF. Here the CDR3 DNA reads TGCGCCAGCAGCTTATCCAGGGGCACAGATACGCAGTATTTT.